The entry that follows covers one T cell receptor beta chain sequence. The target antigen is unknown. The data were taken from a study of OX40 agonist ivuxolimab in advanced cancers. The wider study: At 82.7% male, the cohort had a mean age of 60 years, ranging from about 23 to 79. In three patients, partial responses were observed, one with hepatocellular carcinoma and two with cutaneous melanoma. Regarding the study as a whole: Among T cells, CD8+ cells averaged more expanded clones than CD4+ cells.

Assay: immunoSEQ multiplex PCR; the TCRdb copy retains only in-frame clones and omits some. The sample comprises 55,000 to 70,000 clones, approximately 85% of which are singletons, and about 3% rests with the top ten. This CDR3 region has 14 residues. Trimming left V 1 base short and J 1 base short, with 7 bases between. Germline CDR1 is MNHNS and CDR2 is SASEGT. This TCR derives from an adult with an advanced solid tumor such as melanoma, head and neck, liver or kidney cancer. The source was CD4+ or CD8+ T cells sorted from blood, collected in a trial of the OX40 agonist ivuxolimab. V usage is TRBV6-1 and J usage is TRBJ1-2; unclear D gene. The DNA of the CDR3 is TGTGCCAGCAGTGAAGGCAGCGATAACTATGGCTACACCTTC. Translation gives CASSEGSDNYGYTF.